Following are 19 T cell receptor beta chains from one sample sequenced in a study of spatial heterogeneity in lung cancer. Time point here: sample taken at primary tumor resection. Sequencing was performed on whole RNA extracted from tumor and nontumor lung tissue, or from frozen PBMC, and the material was left unsorted. Each CDR3 protein gets one entry after TCRdb re-called the 5' RACE reads with MiXCR. The sample gives under 5,000 distinct CDR3 sequences, 6% to 9% of which show up once; roughly 20% is in the top ten. Here the sequenced sample was normal lung tissue next to the tumor, taken at surgery. The source is a male donor with early-stage non-small cell lung cancer.

This clonotype is labeled large. The V gene is TRBV5-5, the J gene TRBJ1-1; unclear D gene. Germline V lookup: CDR1 SGHKS, CDR2 YYEKEE (reference sequence). V lost 2 bases to trimming and J lost 1 base, with 6 bases between them. The CDR3 totals 13 residues. The chain's CDR3 is CASSFLPNTEAFF. CDR3 DNA sequence: TGTGCCAGCAGCTTTTTACCGAACACTGAAGCTTTCTTT.

In its sample, this clonotype ranks as medium-sized. The chain is built from TRBV5-1 and TRBJ1-2; a weak D match, TRBD1 (5 bases). The CDR3 consists of 11 residues. V was clipped by 0 bases and J by 8 bases, with 5 bases between them. In germline, CDR1 is SGHRS, CDR2 YFSETQ. CDR3 sequence: CASSLGGGYTF. The CDR3 DNA is TGCGCCAGCAGCTTGGGGGGCGGCTACACCTTC.

This clonotype counts as medium-sized. The chain joins TRBV30 to TRBJ2-5, with 8 bases identical to TRBD1. CDR1 GTSNPN and CDR2 SVGIG come from the germline V gene (reference sequence). V lost 3 bases to trimming and J lost 5 bases; unmatched junction nucleotides: 8. This CDR3 spans 14 amino acids. CDR3 protein: CAWSDRQGMETQYF. For the CDR3, the DNA is TGTGCCTGGAGCGACCGACAGGGGATGGAGACCCAGTACTTC.

This clonotype is labeled as large. The chain is built from TRBV4-3 and TRBJ2-5; 9 bases fit TRBD2. The V and J ends lost 0 bases and 1 base, in that order; junction bases with no gene match: 0. This CDR3 has 15 residues. CDR1 is LGHNA, CDR2 YSLEER, per germline. This chain's CDR3 is CASSQERGGQETQYF. The CDR3 bases are TGCGCCAGCAGCCAAGAGCGGGGGGGCCAAGAGACCCAGTACTTC.

With respect to this clonotype: A junction boundary mismatches the germline segment, possibly from a read error. The chain has TRBV2 and TRBJ2-1; D ambiguous. This CDR3 comprises 16 residues. Germline CDR1 reads SNHLY; CDR2 reads FYNNEI. In DNA, the CDR3 is TGTGCCGGCAGTGGGATTTCAAGGGATAGGGATAATGAGCAGTTCTTC. It encodes CAGSGISRDRDNEQFF.

By frequency in the sample, this clonotype is medium-sized. This chain connects TRBV7-8 to TRBJ2-5, with TRBD2 matching 16 bases. Trimming at V came to 5 bases and at J to 4 bases, leaving 16 bases not matched to a gene. The germline gives CDR1 SGHVS, CDR2 FQNEAQ. This CDR3 comprises 20 residues. CDR3 sequence: CASSPVVPGLAGGPGETQYF. The DNA for the CDR3 is TGTGCCAGCAGCCCCGTCGTCCCGGGACTAGCGGGAGGGCCGGGAGAGACCCAGTACTTC. The variable domain in full, completed from reference TRBV7-8 and TRBJ2-5, reads GAGVSQSPRYKVAKRGQDVALRCDPISGHVSLFWYQQALGQGPEFLTYFQNEAQLDKSGLPSDRFFAERPEGSVSTLKIQRTQQEDSAVYLCASSPVVPGLAGGPGETQYFGPGTRLLVL.

This clonotype counts as medium-sized. This sequence joins TRBV27 and TRBJ2-1; 7 nucleotides align to TRBD2. CDR1 is MNHEY and CDR2 is SMNVEV in the germline V gene (reference sequence). CDR3 size: 16 residues. Trimming removed 0 bases from V and 3 bases from J; junction bases left unmatched: 5. Here the CDR3 DNA reads TGTGCCAGCAGTTTATCATACGGGGGGTTCTACAATGAGCAGTTCTTC. This codes for CASSLSYGGFYNEQFF.

This clonotype was detected many times. This rearrangement joins TRBV20-1 to TRBJ1-2; perhaps TRBD1 as D (5 bases). The CDR3 contains 12 residues. Germline CDR1 DFQATT, CDR2 SNEGSKA (reference sequence). V dropped 5 bases and J dropped 4 bases, with 11 bases sitting between them. DNA of the CDR3: TGCAGTGCTCCACTCGACAGCTATGGCTACACCTTC. Encoded protein: CSAPLDSYGYTF.

Sample share makes this clonotype medium-sized. V and J are TRBV20-1 and TRBJ1-4; D gene unclear. The germline V gene encodes CDR1 DFQATT and CDR2 SNEGSKA (reference sequence). This CDR3 has 13 amino acids. V lost 0 bases, J lost 3 bases, and 5 bases lay in between. The CDR3 DNA is TGCAGTGCTAGAGATCCCGCTAATGAAAAACTGTTTTTT. It translates to CSARDPANEKLFF.

This clonotype is labeled as medium-sized. The gene calls are TRBV11-2 and TRBJ2-1; D ambiguous. Trimming removed 4 bases from V and 0 bases from J, with 10 bases in between. Germline V gives CDR1 SGHAT, CDR2 FQNNGV. The CDR3 has 15 residues. Here the CDR3 DNA reads TGTGCCAGCAGCTCTTTCTTGAGCTCCTACAATGAGCAGTTCTTC. It translates to CASSSFLSSYNEQFF.

Relative to its sample, this clonotype is medium-sized. The chain has TRBV6-5 and TRBJ2-5, with TRBD2 matching 13 bases. Germline V gene data show CDR1 as MNHEY and CDR2 as SVGAGI. CDR3 length equals 16 residues. Trimming removed 6 bases from V and 4 bases from J; junction bases left unmatched: 8. As DNA, the CDR3 is TGTGCCAGCAGCCGAGGACTAGCGGGAGAGGGAGAGACCCAGTACTTC. Translating it yields CASSRGLAGEGETQYF.

CDR3 loop: CASSSPDSLQETQYF. As DNA, the CDR3 is TGTGCCAGCAGCTCTCCCGACAGCCTACAAGAGACCCAGTACTTC. The rearrangement uses TRBV7-6 and TRBJ2-5; tentative D call: TRBD1 (5 bases). Deletions cut 4 bases from V and 2 bases from J, with 14 bases between. CDR1 and CDR2 from the germline V gene are SGHVS and FNYEAQ. CDR3 length: 15 amino acids.

In its sample, this clonotype is medium-sized. The chain joins TRBV25-1 to TRBJ1-6; no reliable D call. Germline assignment: CDR1 MGHDK and CDR2 SYGVNS. V shed 0 bases and J shed 9 bases, with 6 bases lying between them. This CDR3 has 13 residues. The CDR3 DNA follows: TGTGCCAGCAGTGAATATGTCGGTTCACCCCTCCACTTT. This translates into CASSEYVGSPLHF.

The J gene is TRBJ2-6, the V gene TRBV29-1; perhaps D is TRBD1 or TRBD2 (6 bases each). V was trimmed by 4 bases and J by 2 bases, leaving 15 bases between them. Germline values: CDR1 SQVTM, CDR2 ANQGSEA. CDR3 length: 16 amino acids. The CDR3 sequence is CSVVGRGGAGANVLTF. For the CDR3, the DNA is TGCAGCGTTGTTGGCAGGGGAGGAGCTGGGGCCAACGTCCTGACTTTC.

In this sample, this clonotype turned up many times. V and J are TRBV7-2 and TRBJ2-1; D gene uncertain. The CDR3 sequence is 13 residues long. V lost 6 bases and J lost 6, with 12 bases in between. Germline lookup yields CDR1 SGHTA and CDR2 FQGNSA. This chain's CDR3 is CASRSVGINEQFF. The CDR3 region has the DNA TGTGCCAGCAGATCTGTTGGAATCAATGAGCAGTTCTTC. The variable domain in full, with the rest retrieved from reference TRBV7-2 and TRBJ2-1, is GAGVSQSPSNKVTEKGKDVELRCDPISGHTALYWYRQSLGQGLEFLIYFQGNSAPDKSGLPSDRFSAERTGGSVSTLTIQRTQQEDSAVYLCASRSVGINEQFFGPGTRLTVL.

This chain links TRBV14 with TRBJ1-6; no reliable D call. CDR1 and CDR2 (germline): SGHDN, FVKESK. V dropped 0 bases and J dropped 7 bases, with 7 bases sitting between them. CDR3 size: 14 residues. In DNA, the CDR3 is TGTGCCAGCAGCCAAGATGGGCGGAATTCACCCCTCCACTTT. This sequence encodes CASSQDGRNSPLHF.

Worth noting for this clonotype: One end of the junction is discordant with germline, which a read error may explain. The V gene is TRBV11-2, the J gene TRBJ2-5; D call uncertain. Per the germline V gene, CDR1 is SGHAT and CDR2 is FQNNGV. The CDR3 contains 11 residues. CDR3 nucleotide sequence: TGTGCCGGCAAAATAGAAGAGACCCAGAACTTC. It specifies CAGKIEETQNF.

This chain uses TRBV20-1 with TRBJ1-3, with D possibly being TRBD1 (6 bases). CDR3 size: 14 residues. Trimming shortened V by 6 bases and J by 3 bases, and 15 bases separated the two germline ends. Germline loops: CDR1 DFQATT, CDR2 SNEGSKA (reference sequence). The CDR3 protein is CSAQQGAVGNTIYF. The CDR3 DNA reads TGCAGTGCCCAACAGGGCGCAGTTGGAAACACCATATATTTT.

This clonotype is deemed medium-sized. The gene calls are TRBV6-2 or TRBV6-3 and TRBJ2-7; TRBD2 agrees at 11 bases. The V gene end was trimmed by 6 bases and the J gene end by 2 bases; junction bases not matched to a gene: 6. This CDR3 region has 15 residues. Germline values: CDR1 MNHEY, CDR2 SVGEGT. For the CDR3, the DNA is TGTGCCAGCAGGGACGCTAGCGGGGGGACCTACGAGCAGTACTTC. Translating gives CASRDASGGTYEQYF.